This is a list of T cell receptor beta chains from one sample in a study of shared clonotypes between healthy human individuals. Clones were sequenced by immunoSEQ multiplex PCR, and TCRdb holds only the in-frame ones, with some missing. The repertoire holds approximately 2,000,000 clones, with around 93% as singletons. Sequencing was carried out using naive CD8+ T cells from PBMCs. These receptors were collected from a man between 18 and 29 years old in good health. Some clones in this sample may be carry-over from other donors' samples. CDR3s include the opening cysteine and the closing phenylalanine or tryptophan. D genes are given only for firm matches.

CAISESSGTEAFF,TRBJ1-1,TRBV10-3,NA
CASSFHRVIPEAFF,TRBJ1-1,TRBV28,NA
CASSYPSAGGNEQFF,TRBJ2-1,TRBV6-6,NA
CASRRVKKDGIYEQYF,TRBJ2-7,TRBV7-8,NA
CASSVNLNTEAFF,TRBJ1-1,TRBV9,NA
CAITAAGETYEQYF,TRBJ2-7,TRBV10-3,TRBD2
CASSLANWAGPNTGELFF,TRBJ2-2,TRBV7-9,NA
CASKGGSSNLHEQYF,TRBJ2-7,TRBV27,TRBD2
CASSHSPYEQYF,TRBJ2-7,TRBV4-1,NA
CASSTLRTISSYNEQFF,TRBJ2-1,TRBV9,NA
CASSQVGSMNTEAFF,TRBJ1-1,TRBV14,NA
CASSSKQGALYTGELFF,TRBJ2-2,TRBV5-1,TRBD1
CSVVGAHTEAFF,TRBJ1-1,TRBV29-1,NA
CASSQASGRADEQYF,TRBJ2-7,TRBV4-1,TRBD2
CSIRQGENIQYF,TRBJ2-4,TRBV29-1,TRBD1